These 13 T cell receptor beta chains share one sample of origin, sequenced in a study of identical twins. TCRdb recomputed calls from the 5' RACE reads with MiXCR, one row per CDR3 protein. Among 250,000 to 300,000 distinct CDR3 sequences listed, about 9% were seen once. Separately, the same data were catalogued under a study of yellow fever vaccine responses in identical twins.

The specimen sequenced was CD8+ T cells sorted from blood. The receptors shown here come from a woman between 18 and 29 years old in good health.

This clonotype was found a few times. V and J are TRBV5-1 and TRBJ1-1; D is unclear. CDR3 length: 14 residues. The V end was cut by 0 bases, the J end by 6 bases, with 12 bases between. Looked up from germline, CDR1 is SGHRS and CDR2 is YFSETQ. CDR3 sequence reads: CASSLDSEGPEAFF. CDR3 DNA sequence: TGCGCCAGCAGCTTGGATTCAGAGGGCCCTGAAGCTTTCTTT. The variable domain in full, with the rest retrieved from reference TRBV5-1 and TRBJ1-1, is KAGVTQTPRYLIKTRGQQVTLSCSPISGHRSVSWYQQTPGQGLQFLFEYFSETQRNKGNFPGRFSGRQFSNSRSEMNVSTLELGDSALYLCASSLDSEGPEAFFGQGTRLTVV.

This clonotype has a count of ten or more. J is TRBJ2-5 and V is TRBV10-3, with D tentatively TRBD1 (5 bases). Per the germline V gene, CDR1 is ENHRY and CDR2 is SYGVKD. The V gene lost 0 bases and the J gene lost 1 base, with 6 bases spanning the gap. The CDR3 sequence is 14 residues long. Here the CDR3 reads CAISESQGQETQYF. The CDR3 coding sequence is TGTGCCATCAGTGAGTCCCAGGGCCAAGAGACCCAGTACTTC.

The chain combines TRBV4-1 with TRBJ1-1; TRBD1 agrees at 7 bases. Germline V gene lookup returns CDR1 MGHRA and CDR2 YSYEKL. After removal of 3 bases from V and 5 bases from J, the junction contained 12 bases not matched to a gene. The CDR3 contains 16 residues. Here the CDR3 reads CASSHISTGKETEAFF. CDR3 in DNA: TGCGCCAGCAGCCATATCTCGACAGGGAAGGAGACTGAAGCTTTCTTT.

This clonotype was counted a few times. The J gene is TRBJ2-2, the V gene TRBV7-9, with D maybe TRBD2 (5 bases). The V end was cut by 5 bases, the J end by 5 bases, with 12 bases between. From germline, CDR1 is SEHNR and CDR2 FQNEAQ (reference sequence). This CDR3 is 14 amino acids long. The CDR3: CASSREQRTGELFF. Written as DNA, the CDR3 is TGTGCCAGCAGCCGGGAACAAAGGACCGGGGAGCTGTTTTTT.

The V and J genes are TRBV29-1 and TRBJ2-7; 8 bases are a match to TRBD1. Germline V lookup: CDR1 SQVTM, CDR2 ANQGSEA. Unmatched junction bases numbered 8, after V lost 4 bases and J lost 3 bases. The CDR3 runs 14 residues. The CDR3 spells CSVVWQGAFYEQYF. The CDR3 DNA reads as TGCAGCGTTGTTTGGCAGGGGGCATTCTACGAGCAGTACTTC.

Many counts were recorded for this clonotype. This chain uses TRBV7-9 with TRBJ1-1; 7 bases agree with TRBD1. J lost 5 bases, V lost 6 bases, and 6 bases had no gene match. The CDR3 spans 13 residues. Per germline, CDR1 SEHNR and CDR2 FQNEAQ (reference sequence). The DNA of the CDR3 is TGTGCCAGCAGGTCACAGGGGAGGACTGAAGCTTTCTTT. This encodes CASRSQGRTEAFF.

This clonotype was observed at least ten times. The chain joins TRBV20-1 to TRBJ2-7, with a tentative D call TRBD2 (6 bases). The CDR3 extends over 15 amino acids. Germline lookup yields CDR1 DFQATT and CDR2 SNEGSKA (reference sequence). The V end was cut by 6 bases, the J end by 0 bases, with 18 bases between. The chain's CDR3 is CSAPGSRGVSYEQYF. CDR3 bases: TGCAGTGCCCCAGGGTCCCGCGGGGTCTCCTACGAGCAGTACTTC.

This chain connects TRBV4-3 to TRBJ2-7; 10 bases map to TRBD1. The CDR3 loop spans 16 amino acids. In germline, CDR1 is LGHNA, CDR2 YSLEER. With V trimmed by 3 bases and J by 5 bases, 10 bases remained unmatched. CDR3 coding DNA: TGCGCCAGCAGCCAGAGGACAGGGGGAGTTGGCGACGAGCAGTACTTC. The encoded protein is CASSQRTGGVGDEQYF.

The sample holds a few counts of this clonotype. The chain has TRBV11-2 and TRBJ2-7; D may be TRBD1 (5 bases). The CDR3 consists of 14 residues. Deletions cut 5 bases from V and 2 bases from J, with 13 bases between. Per germline, CDR1 SGHAT and CDR2 FQNNGV. Here the CDR3 DNA reads TGTGCCAGCAGCCTCGACAGCCGCCCCTACGAGCAGTACTTC. Translation: CASSLDSRPYEQYF. Full variable domain (outside the CDR3, taken from reference TRBV11-2 and TRBJ2-7): EAGVAQSPRYKIIEKRQSVAFWCNPISGHATLYWYQQILGQGPKLLIQFQNNGVVDDSQLPKDRFSAERLKGVDSTLKIQPAKLEDSAVYLCASSLDSRPYEQYFGPGTRLTVT.

This clonotype was recorded a few times. V is TRBV6-5 and J is TRBJ2-5; 8 nucleotides match TRBD2. Germline V CDR1 and CDR2: MNHEY, SVGAGI. The CDR3 extends over 14 amino acids. Trimming removed 1 base from V and 5 bases from J; junction bases left unmatched: 3. In DNA form, the CDR3 reads TGTGCCAGCAGTTACTTCGCTAGCGGGGAGACCCAGTACTTC. Protein: CASSYFASGETQYF.

There are many counts of this clonotype. Its ends do not fully match the called genes, so a read error is possible. The rearrangement links TRBV5-6 to TRBJ2-5, with a possible D match to TRBD2 (6 bases). This CDR3 region has 10 residues. Per the germline V gene, CDR1 is SGHDT and CDR2 is YYEEEE. CDR3 nucleotide sequence: TGCGCCAGCAGCGGGGAGACCCAGTACTTC. Protein sequence: CASSGETQYF.

The chain links TRBV20-1 to TRBJ2-7, with D unresolved. The V gene lost 1 base and the J gene lost 2 bases, with 12 bases spanning the gap. CDR3 size: 14 residues. The germline V gene has CDR1 DFQATT and CDR2 SNEGSKA (reference sequence). The CDR3 loop is CSARVGNGPYEQYF. The CDR3 DNA follows: TGCAGTGCTAGAGTAGGGAACGGACCCTACGAGCAGTACTTC.

This clonotype was observed at least ten times. This sequence joins TRBV20-1 and TRBJ2-7, with 9 bases matching TRBD1. This CDR3 spans 14 amino acids. Per germline, CDR1 DFQATT and CDR2 SNEGSKA (reference sequence). J lost 3 bases, V lost 2 bases, and 5 bases had no gene match. This chain's CDR3 is CSARTGTGFYEQYF. CDR3 in DNA: TGCAGTGCTAGAACCGGGACAGGGTTCTACGAGCAGTACTTC.